These 25 T cell receptor beta chains came from one sample sequenced in a study of blood T cells in healthy people across ages (dated by TCRdb to 2015 to 2017). The library was made by 5' RACE. TCRdb names Illumina HiSeq 2500 as the instrument used. A second PCR of 7 to 11 cycles was performed with a sample-barcoded 5' primer and a J-beta primer mix. Using fastp trimming at Q25 and MiXCR clonotype assembly, TCRdb reanalyzed the public sequencing data and kept in-frame beta chains. Each record represents a unique CDR3 protein, reported with the most common genes and DNA among its rows. The sample table contains more than 550,000 distinct CDR3 sequences; only one count was recorded for about 20% of them. The top ten constitute under 25% of the sample. Source material: blood. These receptors were collected from a man between 65 and 85 years old in good health.

This sequence joins TRBV12-3 or TRBV12-4 and TRBJ1-1; D not resolved. The CDR3 loop spans 15 amino acids. V gave up 0 bases and J gave up 1 base, with 9 bases separating them. The CDR3 DNA reads as TGTGCCAGCAGTTTAGCGGATTGGGGGAACACTGAAGCTTTCTTT. It yields the protein CASSLADWGNTEAFF.

This chain links TRBV5-1 with TRBJ1-5, with TRBD1 matching 8 bases. After removal of 2 bases from V and 6 bases from J, the junction contained 4 bases not matched to a gene. The CDR3 totals 14 residues. Germline CDR1 reads SGHRS; CDR2 reads YFSETQ. The CDR3 DNA reads as TGCGCCAGCAGCTTTGAGACAGGGGTTCAGCCCCAGCATTTT. Translating it yields CASSFETGVQPQHF. The complete variable domain, with remaining parts taken from reference TRBV5-1 and TRBJ1-5, reads KAGVTQTPRYLIKTRGQQVTLSCSPISGHRSVSWYQQTPGQGLQFLFEYFSETQRNKGNFPGRFSGRQFSNSRSEMNVSTLELGDSALYLCASSFETGVQPQHFGDGTRLSIL.

This clonotype was counted between two and nine times. J is TRBJ1-2 and V is TRBV6-1; 8 bases map to TRBD1. The CDR3 is made up of 14 amino acids. From germline, CDR1 is MNHNS and CDR2 SASEGT. Germline trimming cut 3 bases from V and 5 bases from J; bases unmatched to any gene: 5. CDR3 bases: TGTGCCAGCAGTGACTCAGGGGGCCAGTATGGCTACACCTTC. As protein: CASSDSGGQYGYTF.

This clonotype was counted only a few times. The chain carries TRBV20-1 and TRBJ2-2, with no clear D. Deletions cut 4 bases from V and 0 bases from J, with 6 bases between. CDR3 length equals 13 residues. The V gene's germline CDR1 is DFQATT and CDR2 SNEGSKA (reference sequence). The CDR3 sequence: CSATQTNTGELFF. The CDR3 DNA reads TGCAGTGCTACGCAGACGAACACCGGGGAGCTGTTTTTT.

Ten or more counts support this clonotype. V is TRBV28 and J is TRBJ2-1; D unresolved. V was clipped by 4 bases and J by 6 bases, with 10 bases between them. Germline V gene lookup returns CDR1 MDHEN and CDR2 SYDVKM. There are 13 residues in the CDR3. CDR3 amino acids: CASSSPPSNEQFF. In DNA form, the CDR3 reads TGTGCCAGCAGTTCCCCCCCCAGCAATGAGCAGTTCTTC.

This clonotype was recorded at least ten times. The chain couples TRBV7-9 to TRBJ2-5; 8 bases align to TRBD2. The CDR3 has 14 amino acids. The V and J ends lost 7 bases and 5 bases, in that order; junction bases with no gene match: 9. CDR1 is SEHNR and CDR2 is FQNEAQ in the germline V gene (reference sequence). CDR3 nucleotide sequence: TGTGCCAGCACCGAGGGACTAGATGAGGAGACCCAGTACTTC. Its protein product is CASTEGLDEETQYF.

On this clonotype: A junction boundary mismatches the germline segment, possibly from a read error. The gene calls are TRBV18 and TRBJ2-3; possible D gene TRBD2, 8 bases. The CDR3 is 14 amino acids. Looked up from germline, CDR1 is KGHSH and CDR2 is LQKENI. CDR3 loop: CTSSGGTGTDTQYF. In nucleotides, the CDR3 is TGTACCAGCTCGGGAGGGACAGGCACAGATACGCAGTATTTT.

This chain joins TRBV12-3 or TRBV12-4 and TRBJ2-5; D perhaps matches TRBD2 (5 bases). V lost 6 bases to trimming and J lost 2 bases, with 16 bases between them. This CDR3 has 15 amino acids. The CDR3 nucleotides are TGTGCCAGCAGCCCCGTGAGAGAGGGACAAGAGACCCAGTACTTC. Translation: CASSPVREGQETQYF.

This rearrangement joins TRBV6-2 or TRBV6-3 to TRBJ2-5; TRBD1 aligns across 10 bases. The CDR3 has 17 residues. With 2 bases clipped from V and 2 bases from J, the junction kept 8 bases outside the gene matches. The germline V gene has CDR1 MNHEY and CDR2 SVGEGT. This CDR3 reads CASSYDLGQGIQETQYF. The CDR3, as DNA: TGTGCCAGCAGTTACGATTTGGGACAGGGGATTCAAGAGACCCAGTACTTC.

This clonotype was counted a few times. The V and J genes are TRBV11-2 and TRBJ2-1; 8 bases are shared with TRBD2. The CDR3 has 23 residues. Per the germline V gene, CDR1 is SGHAT and CDR2 is FQNNGV. Germline trimming cut 2 bases from V and 8 bases from J; bases unmatched to any gene: 32. The CDR3 DNA reads as TGTGCCAGCAGCTTACGTTTTGGCCGGTACCCGGGACTAGTCCCCTTTGGGGTCGATGAGCAGTTCTTC. It specifies CASSLRFGRYPGLVPFGVDEQFF.

The V call is TRBV12-3 or TRBV12-4, the J call TRBJ2-3; tentatively, D is TRBD2 (6 bases). This CDR3 comprises 14 residues. Trimming removed 3 bases from V and 4 bases from J, with 11 bases in between. Here the CDR3 DNA reads TGTGCCAGCAGTTTTCGTGCTAGCGCAGATACGCAGTATTTT. Its translation is CASSFRASADTQYF.

This sequence joins TRBV2 and TRBJ2-3; 9 positions match TRBD1. The trim removed 1 base at V and 8 bases at J, leaving 7 bases unmatched. The CDR3 is 15 amino acids. Germline V lookup: CDR1 SNHLY, CDR2 FYNNEI. Here the CDR3 DNA reads TGTGCCAGCAGTGAAGGAGGGACAGGGAGGGGTACGCAGTATTTT. As protein: CASSEGGTGRGTQYF.

This clonotype was recorded a few times. CDR3: CAISPGSGTGGSPLHF. Written as DNA, the CDR3 is TGTGCCATCAGCCCTGGTTCCGGGACCGGCGGTTCACCCCTCCACTTT. V usage is TRBV10-3 and J usage is TRBJ1-6; weak D call: TRBD1 (5 bases). Looked up from germline, CDR1 is ENHRY and CDR2 is SYGVKD. Trimming shortened V by 6 bases and J by 9 bases, and 21 bases separated the two germline ends. This CDR3 has 16 residues.

This chain connects TRBV7-3 to TRBJ2-3; 8 nucleotides match TRBD2. J gave up 5 bases and V 4 bases, and 11 bases lay outside the gene matches. Germline V gene lookup returns CDR1 SGHTA and CDR2 FQGTGA. The CDR3 has 16 amino acids. CDR3 coding DNA: TGTGCCAGCAGCTCCGGGGGAGCGGGAGAGAAAGATACGCAGTATTTT. It translates to CASSSGGAGEKDTQYF.

This clonotype was seen a few times. This chain uses TRBV6-5 with TRBJ2-2, with a possible D match to TRBD2 (5 bases). Trimming cost V 4 bases and J 3 bases, with 12 bases left between them. This CDR3 is 15 amino acids long. The V gene's germline CDR1 is MNHEY and CDR2 SVGAGI. The CDR3 protein is CASSSASGYTGELFF. The CDR3 DNA reads as TGTGCCAGCAGTTCCGCCAGCGGCTACACCGGGGAGCTGTTTTTT.

This clonotype has a handful of counts. This sequence joins TRBV12-3 or TRBV12-4 and TRBJ2-1; unclear D gene. V lost 6 bases and J 0 bases, leaving 9 bases between the germline ends. The CDR3 contains 14 residues. CDR3 DNA sequence: TGTGCCAGCAGCCCGCCCCCCTCCTACAATGAGCAGTTCTTC. Translated: CASSPPPSYNEQFF.

The CDR3, as DNA: TGTGCCAGCGGTAAGATCTACGAGCAGTACGTC. This translates into CASGKIYEQYV. The chain employs TRBV2 and TRBJ2-7, with no clear D. The V end was cut by 8 bases, the J end by 3 bases, with 8 bases between. Germline V lookup: CDR1 SNHLY, CDR2 FYNNEI. This CDR3 is built from 11 residues.

This clonotype was observed many times. This rearrangement joins TRBV27 to TRBJ2-2; D not certain. The germline V and J ends were trimmed by 10 bases and 3 bases, with 15 bases remaining between them. The CDR3 is made up of 14 amino acids. Germline V gene data show CDR1 as MNHEY and CDR2 as SMNVEV (reference sequence). DNA of the CDR3: TGTGCCACAGGCCAGACTCAGGACACCGGGGAGCTGTTTTTT. This encodes CATGQTQDTGELFF.

Points on this clonotype: One end of the junction is discordant with germline, which a read error may explain. The V call is TRBV6-2 or TRBV6-3, the J call TRBJ1-2; 8 bases fit TRBD1. The length of the CDR3 is 15 residues. The V gene's germline CDR1 is MNHEY and CDR2 SVGEGT. CDR3 residues: CVSSYSPTGEIGYTF. In DNA, the CDR3 is TGTGTCAGCAGTTACTCGCCGACAGGGGAGATTGGCTACACCTTC.

The gene calls are TRBV7-2 and TRBJ2-2; the D is unclear. Deletions cut 6 bases from V and 3 bases from J, with 14 bases between. The CDR3 is made up of 15 amino acids. Germline CDR1 reads SGHTA; CDR2 reads FQGNSA. The CDR3 nucleotides are TGTGCCAGCAGGCACCCCCTCGGGTACACCGGGGAGCTGTTTTTT. Its translation: CASRHPLGYTGELFF.

This chain links TRBV11-2 with TRBJ2-1, with no clear D. Germline V gives CDR1 SGHAT, CDR2 FQNNGV. V lost 2 bases, J lost 6 bases, and 11 bases lay in between. The CDR3 consists of 14 residues. The CDR3 sequence: CASSLNLDFNEQFF. CDR3 in DNA: TGTGCCAGCAGCTTAAATTTAGACTTCAATGAGCAGTTCTTC.

This chain connects TRBV3-1 to TRBJ2-1; D is possibly TRBD2 (5 bases). Trimming stripped 4 bases from V and 0 bases from J, with 13 bases between. Germline V gene data show CDR1 as LGHDT and CDR2 as YNNKEL (reference sequence). The length of the CDR3 is 16 residues. The CDR3 DNA reads as TGTGCCAGCAGCCCCGTAAGCGGCCCCTCCTACAATGAGCAGTTCTTC. This codes for CASSPVSGPSYNEQFF.

This clonotype was seen more than once but under ten times. The chain carries TRBV2 and TRBJ1-4; the D gene is possibly TRBD1 (6 bases). V lost 6 bases to trimming and J lost 6 bases, with 17 bases between them. Germline CDR1 reads SNHLY; CDR2 reads FYNNEI. There are 15 residues in the CDR3. The CDR3 loop reads CASRRYREGDEKLFF. The CDR3, as DNA: TGTGCCAGCAGACGATACAGGGAAGGAGATGAAAAACTGTTTTTT. Drawing the rest from reference TRBV2 and TRBJ1-4, the complete variable domain is EPEVTQTPSHQVTQMGQEVILRCVPISNHLYFYWYRQILGQKVEFLVSFYNNEISEKSEIFDDQFSVERPDGSNFTLKIRSTKLEDSAMYFCASRRYREGDEKLFFGSGTQLSVL.

This clonotype has a handful of counts. Written as DNA, the CDR3 is TGTGCCAGCAGTCGACAGTTAAACTATGGCTACACCTTC. It translates to CASSRQLNYGYTF. The gene calls are TRBV28 and TRBJ1-2, with D possibly TRBD1 on 5 matching bases. The germline CDR1 and CDR2 sequences are MDHEN and SYDVKM. The CDR3 length is 13 residues. V was trimmed by 5 bases and J by 2 bases, leaving 9 bases between them.

This clonotype was seen only a few times. The chain couples TRBV20-1 to TRBJ2-1, with 10 positions matching TRBD2. Trimming removed 6 bases from V and 5 bases from J; junction bases left unmatched: 7. Germline V gene lookup returns CDR1 DFQATT and CDR2 SNEGSKA (reference sequence). This CDR3 is 14 amino acids long. CDR3 region: CSASSGGVNNEQFF. The CDR3 region has the DNA TGCAGTGCCTCTAGCGGGGGCGTGAACAATGAGCAGTTCTTC.